The clone carrying this TCR beta chain came up many times. The sample belongs to a study of kidney transplant recipient with SARS-CoV-2 infection. This CDR3 comprises 14 residues. One entry per CDR3 protein, called by TCRdb with MiXCR from the reads. The sample lists approximately 240,000 distinct CDR3 sequences, around 28% occurring once. The rearrangement uses TRBV3-2 and TRBJ2-7; TRBD1, the table's D call, was not compared with the DNA. TRBV3-2 is listed as a pseudogene. This material consisted of a blood sample, taken at baseline and on day 111 from a kidney transplant recipient. This clonotype originated in a young adult male patient who had COVID-19 and was a kidney transplant recipient. Some T cells may trace back to the graft donor. CDR3 DNA: TGTGCCAGCAGCCAAAATAGGACAGGGGGCGAGCAGTACTTC. This translates into CASSQNRTGGEQYF.